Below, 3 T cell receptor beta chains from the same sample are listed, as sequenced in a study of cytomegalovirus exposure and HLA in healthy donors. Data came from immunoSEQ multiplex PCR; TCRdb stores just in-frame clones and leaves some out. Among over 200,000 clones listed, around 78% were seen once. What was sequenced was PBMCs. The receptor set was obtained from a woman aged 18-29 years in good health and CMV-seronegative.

The CDR3 here is CASSYQGLEQYF. The CDR3, as DNA: TGTGCCAGCAGTTACCAGGGGCTCGAGCAGTACTTC. The rearrangement links TRBV6-5 to TRBJ2-7, with D possibly matching TRBD1 (6 bases). Per germline, CDR1 MNHEY and CDR2 SVGAGI. V lost 2 bases and J 6 bases, leaving 8 bases between the germline ends. The CDR3 has 12 residues.

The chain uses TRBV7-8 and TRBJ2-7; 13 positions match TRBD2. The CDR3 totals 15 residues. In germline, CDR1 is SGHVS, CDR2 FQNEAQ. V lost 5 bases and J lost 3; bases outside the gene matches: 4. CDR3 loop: CASSRGLAGDYEQYF. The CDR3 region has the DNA TGTGCCAGCAGCCGTGGACTAGCGGGAGACTACGAGCAGTACTTC.

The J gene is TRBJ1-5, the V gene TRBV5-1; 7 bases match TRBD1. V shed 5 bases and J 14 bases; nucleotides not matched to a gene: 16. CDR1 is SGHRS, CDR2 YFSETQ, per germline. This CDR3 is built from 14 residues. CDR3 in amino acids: CASSSTLQGYPKHF. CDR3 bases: TGCGCCAGCAGTTCAACCCTACAGGGGTATCCAAAGCATTTT.